Following are 21 T cell receptor beta chains from one sample sequenced in a study of T cell responses to AZD1222 COVID-19 vaccine. Using immunoSEQ multiplex PCR, the repertoire was profiled, and TCRdb retains in-frame clones only, with some absent. The repertoire consists of around 95,000 clones, with 70% to 90% occurring once and the leading ten covering 2.5% to 3%. Sequences were derived from peripheral blood, sampled on day 0 of AZD1222 vaccination. The receptor set was obtained from an adult in good health.

This chain links TRBV5-5 with TRBJ1-3, with 7 bases aligning to TRBD1. Unmatched junction bases numbered 10, after V lost 4 bases and J lost 0 bases. Germline V lookup: CDR1 SGHKS, CDR2 YYEKEE (reference sequence). The CDR3 runs to 17 residues. The CDR3 loop is CASSLRDSLGSGNTIYF. DNA of the CDR3: TGTGCCAGCAGCCTCCGGGACAGTTTGGGCTCTGGAAACACCATATATTTT.

The chain combines TRBV6-5 with TRBJ2-5, with 9 bases lining up with TRBD1. The trim removed 3 bases at V and 3 bases at J, leaving 2 bases unmatched. The length of the CDR3 is 14 residues. Germline CDR1 MNHEY, CDR2 SVGAGI. Written as DNA, the CDR3 is TGTGCCAGCAGTTATAGGACAGGGGAAGAGACCCAGTACTTC. Translation: CASSYRTGEETQYF.

V and J are TRBV6-4 and TRBJ1-3, with D possibly TRBD1 on 5 matching bases. The CDR3 runs 18 residues. Germline V gene data show CDR1 as MRHNA and CDR2 as SNTAGT. Between the trimmed V and J ends, which lost 3 bases and 0 bases, there was a span of 18 bases. CDR3 sequence: CASSESKIYRSSGNTIYF. In DNA, the CDR3 is TGTGCCAGCAGTGAATCAAAAATATACAGGTCCTCTGGAAACACCATATATTTT.

The V and J genes are TRBV5-1 and TRBJ2-6; 7 nucleotides match TRBD1. CDR1 and CDR2 (germline): SGHRS, YFSETQ. CDR3 length: 18 amino acids. V gave up 2 bases and J gave up 0 bases; unmatched junction bases: 8. The DNA of the CDR3 is TGCGCCAGCAGCTTCCGGGACAGTGCCTCCTCTGGGGCCAACGTCCTGACTTTC. The encoded protein is CASSFRDSASSGANVLTF.

J is TRBJ2-1 and V is TRBV25-1; 10 bases agree with TRBD2. V dropped 1 base and J dropped 5; count of bases not matched to a gene: 8. The CDR3 totals 17 residues. The V gene's germline CDR1 is MGHDK and CDR2 SYGVNS. CDR3 coding DNA: TGTGCCAGCAGTGAATCGAAGCGGGAGGGCGGACACAATGAGCAGTTCTTC. This codes for CASSESKREGGHNEQFF.

CDR3 sequence reads: CASSRQGTRAEKLFF. CDR3 in DNA: TGTGCCAGCAGCAGACAGGGGACGCGGGCTGAAAAACTGTTTTTT. J is TRBJ1-4 and V is TRBV21-1; the DNA was not used to check the table's D call, TRBD1. TRBV21-1 is flagged as a pseudogene. This CDR3 contains 15 residues.

This clone was counted a few times. J is TRBJ2-7 and V is TRBV10-1; 14 bases map to TRBD2. CDR3 length: 16 amino acids. With V trimmed by 2 bases and J by 3 bases, 3 bases remained unmatched. The germline gives CDR1 WNHNN, CDR2 SYGVQD (reference sequence). CDR3 sequence: CASSEGTSGSNYEQYF. The CDR3 nucleotides read TGCGCCAGCAGTGAGGGGACTAGCGGGAGCAACTACGAGCAGTACTTC.

For this clone: Its ends do not fully match the called genes, so a read error is possible. The chain has TRBV28 and TRBJ2-7; the D gene is possibly TRBD2 (5 bases). CDR3 length: 15 amino acids. Germline values: CDR1 MDHEN, CDR2 SYDVKM. The CDR3 loop is CASLKRRGLSSEQYF. The CDR3 nucleotides are TGTGCCAGCTTAAAGAGACGAGGGCTCTCCTCCGAGCAGTACTTC.

This chain connects TRBV5-4 to TRBJ1-4; D might be TRBD1 (6 bases). This CDR3 has 15 amino acids. The germline V gene has CDR1 SGHNT and CDR2 YYREEE (reference sequence). V was pared by 0 bases and J by 8 bases, with 14 bases between. The CDR3 nucleotides are TGTGCCAGCAGCTTGGTTGGGGGGCCAACGGAAAAACTGTTTTTT. It yields the protein CASSLVGGPTEKLFF.

V usage is TRBV5-4 and J usage is TRBJ1-4; 8 bases line up with TRBD1. The CDR3 spans 15 residues. Germline CDR1 is SGHNT and CDR2 is YYREEE (reference sequence). V dropped 1 base and J dropped 3; count of bases not matched to a gene: 2. Here the CDR3 DNA reads TGTGCCAGCAGCTTGCAGGGGGCTCCTAATGAAAAACTGTTTTTT. This encodes CASSLQGAPNEKLFF.

This clone was seen once. V usage is TRBV29-1 and J usage is TRBJ1-3, with 7 positions matching TRBD1. The CDR3 length is 14 residues. V shed 5 bases, J shed 1 base, and the junction held 5 bases outside the gene matches. CDR1 is SQVTM and CDR2 is ANQGSEA in the germline V gene. CDR3 sequence: CSVTQGFSGNTIYF. Here the CDR3 DNA reads TGCAGCGTTACACAGGGGTTTTCTGGAAACACCATATATTTT. Supplemented by reference TRBV29-1 and TRBJ1-3, the full variable domain reads SAVISQKPSRDICQRGTSLTIQCQVDSQVTMMFWYRQQPGQSLTLIATANQGSEATYESGFVIDKFPISRPNLTFSTLTVSNMSPEDSSIYLCSVTQGFSGNTIYFGEGSWLTVV.

A few counts support this clone. The J gene is TRBJ2-5, the V gene TRBV12-3 or TRBV12-4, with no clear D. The V and J ends lost 5 bases and 5 bases respectively, with 12 bases between them. The CDR3 totals 13 residues. Here the CDR3 DNA reads TGTGCCAGCAGTCGAAACCGATGGGAGACCCAGTACTTC. It encodes CASSRNRWETQYF.

Regarding this clone: An end of the junction differs from the germline gene, which may be a read error. The V and J genes are TRBV27 and TRBJ2-2, with 9 bases fitting TRBD1. CDR3 size: 16 residues. Germline V lookup: CDR1 MNHEY, CDR2 SMNVEV (reference sequence). The CDR3 sequence is CASSVSDRGPFGELFF. In DNA form, the CDR3 reads TGTGCCAGCAGTGTATCGGACAGGGGTCCGTTCGGGGAGCTGTTTTTT.

This clone has a single count. The chain has TRBV4-1 and TRBJ2-3; a weak D match, TRBD2 (6 bases). This CDR3 comprises 17 residues. Germline V gives CDR1 MGHRA, CDR2 YSYEKL. The V end was cut by 0 bases, the J end by 1 base, with 14 bases between. The CDR3 bases are TGCGCCAGCAGCCAAGATAGGGAGGCGGGACGCACAGATACGCAGTATTTT. The encoded protein is CASSQDREAGRTDTQYF.

The chain is built from TRBV30 and TRBJ1-2; D unclear. The V gene's germline CDR1 is GTSNPN and CDR2 SVGIG (reference sequence). V was shortened by 4 bases and J by 2 bases, with 8 bases between the two germline ends. The CDR3 sequence is 12 residues long. The CDR3 loop reads CAWTSLNYGYTF. The CDR3 bases are TGTGCCTGGACATCTTTAAACTATGGCTACACCTTC.

This chain uses TRBV6-5 with TRBJ2-1; 11 nucleotides align to TRBD2. V dropped 2 bases and J dropped 8; count of bases not matched to a gene: 2. The CDR3 totals 14 residues. Germline V gene data show CDR1 as MNHEY and CDR2 as SVGAGI. The CDR3 region is CASSYPTSGDEQFF. The CDR3 DNA follows: TGTGCCAGCAGTTACCCGACTAGCGGGGATGAGCAGTTCTTC.

The rearrangement joins TRBV18 to TRBJ2-7; 12 bases align to TRBD1. Germline V gene lookup returns CDR1 KGHSH and CDR2 LQKENI. V was clipped by 4 bases and J by 0 bases; unmatched bases: 4. This CDR3 spans 16 amino acids. CDR3 coding DNA: TGTGCCAGCTCACAACCGGGACAGGGGGCCTCCTACGAGCAGTACTTC. It yields the protein CASSQPGQGASYEQYF.

The CDR3 here is CASSPLAGLGDTQYF. DNA of the CDR3: TGTGCCAGCAGCCCACTAGCGGGTCTTGGAGATACGCAGTATTTT. The chain is built from TRBV7-2 and TRBJ2-3; 9 nucleotides agree with TRBD2. Trimming at V came to 5 bases and at J to 5 bases, leaving 8 bases not matched to a gene. The CDR3 is made up of 15 amino acids. Germline CDR1 is SGHTA and CDR2 is FQGNSA.

The chain combines TRBV29-1 with TRBJ2-7; TRBD2 might be the D (6 bases). Germline V CDR1 and CDR2: SQVTM, ANQGSEA. The CDR3 has 13 residues. The V and J ends lost 5 bases and 6 bases respectively, with 17 bases between them. CDR3 sequence: CSVRELGGGEQYF. As DNA, the CDR3 is TGCAGCGTTCGGGAACTGGGGGGAGGCGAGCAGTACTTC.

The chain employs TRBV5-6 and TRBJ1-1; a possible D gene is TRBD1 (5 bases). The CDR3 covers 16 residues. V was cut by 1 base and J by 0 bases, with 13 bases left in between. Germline CDR1 is SGHDT and CDR2 is YYEEEE. CDR3: CASSLPRQPMNTEAFF. CDR3 bases: TGTGCCAGCAGCTTGCCCAGACAGCCCATGAACACTGAAGCTTTCTTT.

V gene TRBV7-2 combines with J gene TRBJ2-7, with a tentative D call TRBD2 (5 bases). Germline V gene data show CDR1 as SGHTA and CDR2 as FQGNSA. There are 14 residues in the CDR3. V was pared by 5 bases and J by 2 bases, with 13 bases between. The CDR3 DNA reads as TGTGCCAGCAGCCTGGAACTAGGGCCCTACGAGCAGTACTTC. It yields the protein CASSLELGPYEQYF.